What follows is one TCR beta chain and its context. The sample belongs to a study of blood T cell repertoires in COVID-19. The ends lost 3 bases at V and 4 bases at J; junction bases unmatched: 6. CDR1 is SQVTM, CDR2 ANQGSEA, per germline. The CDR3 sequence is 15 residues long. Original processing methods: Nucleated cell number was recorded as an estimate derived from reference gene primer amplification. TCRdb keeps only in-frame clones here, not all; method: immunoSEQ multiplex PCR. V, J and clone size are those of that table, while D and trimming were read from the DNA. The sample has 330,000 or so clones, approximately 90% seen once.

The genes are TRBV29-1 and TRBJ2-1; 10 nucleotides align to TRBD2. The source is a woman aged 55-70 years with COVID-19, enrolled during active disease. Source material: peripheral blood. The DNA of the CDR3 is TGCAGCGTTGAGTCTAGCGGGGGCCCTTACAATGAGCAGTTCTTC. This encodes CSVESSGGPYNEQFF.